The 20 T cell receptor beta chains given below trace back to one sample, sequenced in a study of T cells and Merkel cell carcinoma outcomes. Some clones are missing from TCRdb's copy, which holds only in-frame ones; the method was immunoSEQ multiplex PCR. Among over 15,000 clones listed, 80% to 90% were seen once. The material sequenced was tumor tissue from Merkel cell carcinoma. The receptors shown here come from a human donor with Merkel cell carcinoma.

The V gene is TRBV9, the J gene TRBJ2-3; 9 positions agree with TRBD2. The CDR3 totals 16 residues. Trimming at V came to 3 bases and at J to 1 base, leaving 6 bases not matched to a gene. Germline assignment: CDR1 SGDLS and CDR2 YYNGEE. CDR3 DNA sequence: TGTGCCAGCAGCGCCCTAGCGGGAAGTGGCACAGATACGCAGTATTTT. The encoded protein is CASSALAGSGTDTQYF.

The chain's CDR3 is CSVEGGGLAGQQETQYF. The CDR3 bases are TGCAGCGTTGAAGGTGGGGGGCTAGCGGGGCAACAAGAGACCCAGTACTTC. The chain employs TRBV29-1 and TRBJ2-5; 9 nucleotides agree with TRBD2. Germline V lookup: CDR1 SQVTM, CDR2 ANQGSEA. This CDR3 is built from 17 residues. V lost 1 base, J lost 2 bases, and 11 bases stayed unmatched. Complete variable domain (other parts from reference TRBV29-1 and TRBJ2-5): SAVISQKPSRDICQRGTSLTIQCQVDSQVTMMFWYRQQPGQSLTLIATANQGSEATYESGFVIDKFPISRPNLTFSTLTVSNMSPEDSSIYLCSVEGGGLAGQQETQYFGPGTRLLVL.

This clone was detected once. The rearrangement joins TRBV2 to TRBJ1-1; D not resolved. V was pared by 10 bases and J by 1 base, with 19 bases between. The CDR3 is 15 residues long. Looked up from germline, CDR1 is SNHLY and CDR2 is FYNNEI. CDR3 loop: CATLASGQQNTEAFF. CDR3 bases: TGTGCCACCTTGGCCAGCGGGCAGCAGAACACTGAAGCTTTCTTT. Looking up the rest from reference TRBV2 and TRBJ1-1 gives the full variable domain: EPEVTQTPSHQVTQMGQEVILRCVPISNHLYFYWYRQILGQKVEFLVSFYNNEISEKSEIFDDQFSVERPDGSNFTLKIRSTKLEDSAMYFCATLASGQQNTEAFFGQGTRLTVV.

Turning to this clone: At the DNA level, this CDR3 is encoded by other sequences in the same sample as well. The chain combines TRBV20-1 with TRBJ1-2, with a possible D match to TRBD1 (6 bases). The ends were cut back, 6 bases at V and 7 bases at J, with 9 bases in the middle. The CDR3 is made up of 10 amino acids. In germline, CDR1 is DFQATT, CDR2 SNEGSKA (reference sequence). CDR3 region: CSAEQGGYTF. As DNA, the CDR3 is TGCAGTGCAGAACAGGGTGGCTACACCTTC.

The chain uses TRBV9 and TRBJ1-2, with D possibly matching TRBD1 (5 bases). CDR1 is SGDLS, CDR2 YYNGEE, per germline. Trimming took 3 bases from V and 5 from J, leaving 17 bases between them. This CDR3 contains 15 residues. The CDR3 bases are TGTGCCAGCAGCGCCAGAGAGGGGATAGATTATGGCTACACCTTC. Amino acids: CASSAREGIDYGYTF.

The gene calls are TRBV10-2 and TRBJ2-3, with 7 bases matching TRBD2. Looked up from germline, CDR1 is WSHSY and CDR2 is SAAADI. The V gene end was trimmed by 2 bases and the J gene end by 3 bases; junction bases not matched to a gene: 8. This CDR3 region has 16 residues. CDR3 DNA: TGCGCCAGCAGTGAGGCAGCGGGGTACGGTACAGATACGCAGTATTTT. Its translation is CASSEAAGYGTDTQYF.

This rearrangement joins TRBV7-6 to TRBJ1-3; possibly TRBD1 for D (5 bases). V shed 4 bases and J shed 4 bases, with 14 bases lying between them. Per germline, CDR1 SGHVS and CDR2 FNYEAQ. This CDR3 has 15 amino acids. The CDR3 here is CASSSPRQIGNTIYF. The CDR3 DNA reads TGTGCCAGCAGCTCTCCGCGACAGATAGGAAACACCATATATTTT.

The V gene is TRBV11-2, the J gene TRBJ2-1; D is perhaps TRBD2 (6 bases). CDR1 is SGHAT and CDR2 is FQNNGV in the germline V gene. The CDR3 covers 12 residues. The germline V and J ends were trimmed by 10 bases and 0 bases, with 7 bases remaining between them. The CDR3 DNA reads TGTGCCACCGGGGGCTCCTACAATGAGCAGTTCTTC. It codes for CATGGSYNEQFF.

The chain carries TRBV18 and TRBJ1-3; TRBD1 matches 7 bases. This CDR3 spans 15 amino acids. Germline V gene sequence: CDR1 KGHSH, CDR2 LQKENI. Trimming removed 3 bases from V and 4 bases from J; junction bases left unmatched: 6. The CDR3 DNA follows: TGTGCCAGCTCACCTACAGGGGAACCCGGAAACACCATATATTTT. It yields the protein CASSPTGEPGNTIYF.

This rearrangement joins TRBV18 to TRBJ2-5, with D perhaps matching TRBD1 (6 bases). Germline V gene sequence: CDR1 KGHSH, CDR2 LQKENI. Trimming shortened V by 5 bases and J by 1 base, and 11 bases separated the two germline ends. The CDR3 sequence is 14 residues long. Written as DNA, the CDR3 is TGTGCCAGCTCATTCGGACAGTTCCAAGAGACCCAGTACTTC. It translates to CASSFGQFQETQYF.

This clone was observed once. The chain recombines TRBV6-5 with TRBJ1-2, with 9 bases matching TRBD1. Trimming at V came to 7 bases and at J to 4 bases, leaving 7 bases not matched to a gene. The CDR3 runs 14 residues. CDR1 is MNHEY, CDR2 SVGAGI, per germline. The DNA for the CDR3 is TGTGCCAGCACCTCTCCGGGACAGGGCTATGGCTACACCTTC. Its protein product is CASTSPGQGYGYTF.

This chain connects TRBV4-1 to TRBJ1-4, with D maybe TRBD1 (5 bases). V lost 4 bases and J 7 bases, leaving 16 bases between the germline ends. Germline V gives CDR1 MGHRA, CDR2 YSYEKL. The CDR3 is made up of 15 amino acids. The CDR3 region is CASSRSRAGGEKLFF. The CDR3, as DNA: TGCGCCAGCAGCCGGAGCCGGGCCGGGGGTGAAAAACTGTTTTTT.

This clone was picked up a small number of times. The chain carries TRBV6-1 and TRBJ1-2, with TRBD1 matching 10 bases. The CDR3 extends over 14 amino acids. Germline loops: CDR1 MNHNS, CDR2 SASEGT. V trimming: 6 bases; J trimming: 8 bases; junction bases outside the gene matches: 9. This CDR3 reads CASSLGQGVDGYTF. CDR3 coding DNA: TGTGCCAGCAGCCTAGGACAGGGGGTCGACGGCTACACCTTC.

The gene calls are TRBV27 and TRBJ1-1; possibly TRBD1 for D (5 bases). CDR1 MNHEY and CDR2 SMNVEV come from the germline V gene (reference sequence). The CDR3 has 13 residues. The germline V and J ends were trimmed by 3 bases and 8 bases, with 13 bases remaining between them. The CDR3 nucleotides are TGTGCCAGCAGTTTGTGGGGGTCGACGGAAGCTTTCTTT. This encodes CASSLWGSTEAFF.

The chain combines TRBV6-1 with TRBJ2-5; D perhaps matches TRBD2 (7 bases). The V and J ends lost 1 base and 4 bases respectively, with 16 bases between them. The CDR3 loop spans 16 amino acids. CDR1 MNHNS and CDR2 SASEGT come from the germline V gene. The CDR3 nucleotides are TGTGCCAGCAGTGAAGGGGAGGGGGGTTACGGAGAGACCCAGTACTTC. It specifies CASSEGEGGYGETQYF.

The chain has TRBV18 and TRBJ1-1; D ambiguous. The V end lost 2 bases, the J end lost 0 bases, and 16 bases lay between the germline ends. Germline V gene lookup returns CDR1 KGHSH and CDR2 LQKENI. The CDR3 has 17 amino acids. The CDR3 nucleotides read TGTGCCAGCTCACCAGAGGCGGCGAGACTCATGAACACTGAAGCTTTCTTT. Amino acids: CASSPEAARLMNTEAFF.

The chain combines TRBV5-4 with TRBJ1-2; possibly TRBD1 for D (5 bases). Trimming left V 2 bases short and J 8 bases short, with 13 bases between. Germline CDR1 is SGHNT and CDR2 is YYREEE (reference sequence). CDR3 length: 13 amino acids. The CDR3 nucleotides read TGTGCCAGCAGCTTTACGTCGTGGGACGGCTACACCTTC. This translates into CASSFTSWDGYTF.

V usage is TRBV28 and J usage is TRBJ1-1; no reliable D call. Germline loops: CDR1 MDHEN, CDR2 SYDVKM. This CDR3 has 12 amino acids. Trimming cost V 6 bases and J 3 bases, with 8 bases left between them. For the CDR3, the DNA is TGTGCCAGCAGCAGGATGGACACTGAAGCTTTCTTT. This encodes CASSRMDTEAFF.

The CDR3, as DNA: TGCAGTGCTAGAGCCAAAGAGACCCAGTACTTC. Translated: CSARAKETQYF. The V and J genes are TRBV20-1 and TRBJ2-5; D remains unclear. Germline CDR1 DFQATT, CDR2 SNEGSKA (reference sequence). The CDR3 consists of 11 residues. V lost 1 base, J lost 3 bases, and 3 bases lay in between.

This chain links TRBV18 with TRBJ2-1, with 7 bases matching TRBD2. CDR1 and CDR2 from the germline V gene are KGHSH and LQKENI. V was pared by 0 bases and J by 6 bases, with 8 bases of the junction left unmatched. CDR3 size: 16 residues. DNA for the CDR3: TGTGCCAGCTCACCACCGTCTAGCGGTGGGGGCAATGAGCAGTTCTTC. The encoded protein is CASSPPSSGGGNEQFF.